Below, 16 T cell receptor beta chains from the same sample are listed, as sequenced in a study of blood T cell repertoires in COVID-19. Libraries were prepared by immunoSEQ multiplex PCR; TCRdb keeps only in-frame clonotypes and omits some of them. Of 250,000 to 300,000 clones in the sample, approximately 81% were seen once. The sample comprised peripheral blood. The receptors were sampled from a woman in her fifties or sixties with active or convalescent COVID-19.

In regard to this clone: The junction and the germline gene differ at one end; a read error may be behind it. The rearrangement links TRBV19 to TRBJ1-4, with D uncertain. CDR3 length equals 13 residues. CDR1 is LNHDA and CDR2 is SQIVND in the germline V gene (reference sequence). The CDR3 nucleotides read TGCGCCGGGTCAGCAGGCGTTAATGAAAAACTGTTTTTT. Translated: CAGSAGVNEKLFF.

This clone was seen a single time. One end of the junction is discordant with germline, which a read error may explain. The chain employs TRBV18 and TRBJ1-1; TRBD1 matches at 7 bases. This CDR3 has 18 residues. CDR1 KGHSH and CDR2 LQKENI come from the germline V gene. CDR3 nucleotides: TGTGTCAGCTCACAAAAGGCCCAGGGGGTCGTAATAGACACTGAAGCTTTCTTT. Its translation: CVSSQKAQGVVIDTEAFF.

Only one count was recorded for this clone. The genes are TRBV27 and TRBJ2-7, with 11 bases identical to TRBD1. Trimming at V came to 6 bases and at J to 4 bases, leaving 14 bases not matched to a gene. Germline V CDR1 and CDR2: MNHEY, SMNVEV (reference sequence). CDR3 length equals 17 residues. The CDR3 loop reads CASSLGQGEAWAYEQYF. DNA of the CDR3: TGTGCCAGCAGCCTGGGACAGGGGGAAGCTTGGGCTTACGAGCAGTACTTC.

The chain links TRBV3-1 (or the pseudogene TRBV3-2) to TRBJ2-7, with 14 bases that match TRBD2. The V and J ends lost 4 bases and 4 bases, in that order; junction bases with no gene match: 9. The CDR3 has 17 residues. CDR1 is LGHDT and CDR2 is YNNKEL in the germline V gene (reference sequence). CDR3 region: CASSLPGLAGDGYEQYF. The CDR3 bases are TGTGCCAGCAGCCTTCCGGGACTAGCGGGGGATGGTTACGAGCAGTACTTC.

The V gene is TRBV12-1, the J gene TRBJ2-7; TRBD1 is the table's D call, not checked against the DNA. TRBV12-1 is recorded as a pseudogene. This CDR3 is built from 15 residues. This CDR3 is CASSLRDRVSYEQYF. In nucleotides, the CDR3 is TGTGCCAGCAGCCTCCGGGACAGGGTCTCGTACGAGCAGTACTTC.

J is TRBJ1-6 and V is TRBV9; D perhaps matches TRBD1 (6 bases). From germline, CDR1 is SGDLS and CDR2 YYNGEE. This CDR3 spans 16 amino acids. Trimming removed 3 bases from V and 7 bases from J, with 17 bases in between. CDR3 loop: CASSGGPGAGNSPLHF. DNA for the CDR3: TGTGCCAGCAGCGGGGGTCCAGGGGCAGGGAATTCACCCCTCCACTTT.

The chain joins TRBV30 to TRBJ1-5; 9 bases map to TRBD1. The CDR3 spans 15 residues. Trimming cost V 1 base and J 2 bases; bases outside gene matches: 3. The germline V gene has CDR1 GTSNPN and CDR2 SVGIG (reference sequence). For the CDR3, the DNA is TGTGCCTGGAGTGGCGGGACAGGGCGCAATCAGCCCCAGCATTTT. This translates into CAWSGGTGRNQPQHF. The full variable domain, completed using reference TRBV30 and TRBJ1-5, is SQTIHQWPATLVQPVGSPLSLECTVEGTSNPNLYWYRQAAGRGLQLLFYSVGIGQISSEVPQNLSASRPQDRQFILSSKKLLLSDSGFYLCAWSGGTGRNQPQHFGDGTRLSIL.

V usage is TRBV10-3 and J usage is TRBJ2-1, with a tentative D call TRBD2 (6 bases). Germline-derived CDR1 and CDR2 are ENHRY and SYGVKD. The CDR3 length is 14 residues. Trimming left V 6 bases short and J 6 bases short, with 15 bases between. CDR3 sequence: CAISHPAGGNEQFF. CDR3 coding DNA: TGTGCCATCAGCCACCCCGCCGGGGGCAATGAGCAGTTCTTC.

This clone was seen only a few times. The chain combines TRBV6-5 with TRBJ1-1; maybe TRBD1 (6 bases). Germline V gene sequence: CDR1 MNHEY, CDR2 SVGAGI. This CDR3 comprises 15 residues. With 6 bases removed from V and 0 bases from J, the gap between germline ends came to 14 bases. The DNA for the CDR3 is TGTGCCAGCAGCCCCGAGGGGGGGATGAACACTGAAGCTTTCTTT. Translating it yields CASSPEGGMNTEAFF.

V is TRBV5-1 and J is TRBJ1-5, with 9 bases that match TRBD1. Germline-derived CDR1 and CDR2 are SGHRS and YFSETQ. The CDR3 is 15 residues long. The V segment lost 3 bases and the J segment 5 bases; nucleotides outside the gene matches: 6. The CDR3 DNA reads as TGCGCCAGCAGCTCCGACAGGGGGTCGGATCAGCCCCAGCATTTT. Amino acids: CASSSDRGSDQPQHF.

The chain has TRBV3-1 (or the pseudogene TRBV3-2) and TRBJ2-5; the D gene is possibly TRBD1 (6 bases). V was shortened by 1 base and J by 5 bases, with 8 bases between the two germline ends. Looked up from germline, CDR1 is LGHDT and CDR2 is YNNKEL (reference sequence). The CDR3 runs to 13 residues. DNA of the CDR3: TGTGCCAGCAGCCAAGTTGACAGGGAGACCCAGTACTTC. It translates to CASSQVDRETQYF.

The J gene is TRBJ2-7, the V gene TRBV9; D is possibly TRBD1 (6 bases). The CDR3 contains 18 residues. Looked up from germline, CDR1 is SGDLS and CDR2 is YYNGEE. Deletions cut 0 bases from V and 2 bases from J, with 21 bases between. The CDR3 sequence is CASSVGASLRGITYEQYF. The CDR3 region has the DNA TGTGCCAGCAGCGTAGGGGCCTCTCTTAGGGGGATAACCTACGAGCAGTACTTC.

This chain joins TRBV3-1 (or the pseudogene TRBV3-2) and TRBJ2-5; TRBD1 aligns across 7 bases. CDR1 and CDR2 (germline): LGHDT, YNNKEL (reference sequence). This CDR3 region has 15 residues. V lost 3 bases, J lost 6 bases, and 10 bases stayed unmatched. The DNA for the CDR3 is TGTGCCAGCAGCCAGACGACAGGGCCTGGAAAGACCCAGTACTTC. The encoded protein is CASSQTTGPGKTQYF.

The CDR3 spells CASSHGTGRLTGNTIYF. The CDR3 DNA reads TGCGCCAGCAGCCACGGGACAGGGAGGCTAACTGGAAACACCATATATTTT. The chain combines TRBV4-1 with TRBJ1-3; 9 nucleotides match TRBD1. The CDR3 is 17 residues long. The germline V gene encodes CDR1 MGHRA and CDR2 YSYEKL. With 3 bases clipped from V and 2 bases from J, the junction kept 8 bases outside the gene matches.

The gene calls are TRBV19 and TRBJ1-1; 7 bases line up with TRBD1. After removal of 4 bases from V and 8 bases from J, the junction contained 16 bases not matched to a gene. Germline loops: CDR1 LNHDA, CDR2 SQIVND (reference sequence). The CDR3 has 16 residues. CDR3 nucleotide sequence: TGTGCCAGTAGTACACGACAGGGAAACTCGCGGTTCGAAGCTTTCTTT. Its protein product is CASSTRQGNSRFEAFF.

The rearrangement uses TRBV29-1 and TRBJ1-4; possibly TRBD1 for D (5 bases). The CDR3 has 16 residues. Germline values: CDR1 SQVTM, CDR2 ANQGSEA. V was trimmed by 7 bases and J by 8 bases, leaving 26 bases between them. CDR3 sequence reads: CSAHSGGGQLSEKLFF. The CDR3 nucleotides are TGCAGCGCCCATTCGGGGGGAGGGCAGCTTAGCGAAAAACTGTTTTTT.